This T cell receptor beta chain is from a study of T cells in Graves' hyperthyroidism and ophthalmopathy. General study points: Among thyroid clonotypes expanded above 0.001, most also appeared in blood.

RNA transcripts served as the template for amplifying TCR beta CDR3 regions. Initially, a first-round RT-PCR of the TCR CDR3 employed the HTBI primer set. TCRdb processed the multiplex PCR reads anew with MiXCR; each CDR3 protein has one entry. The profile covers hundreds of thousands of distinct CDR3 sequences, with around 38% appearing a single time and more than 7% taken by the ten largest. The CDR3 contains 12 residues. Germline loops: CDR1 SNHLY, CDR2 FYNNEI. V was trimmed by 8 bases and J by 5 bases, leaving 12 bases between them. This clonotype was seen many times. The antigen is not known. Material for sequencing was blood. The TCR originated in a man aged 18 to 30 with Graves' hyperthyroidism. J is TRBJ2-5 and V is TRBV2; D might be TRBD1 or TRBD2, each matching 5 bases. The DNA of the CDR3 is TGTGCCAGCGACGGGGCGTGGGAGACCCAGTACTTC. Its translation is CASDGAWETQYF.